This T cell receptor (beta chain) appears in the sequencing data of a study of metastatic and nonmetastatic thyroid tumors. Study at large: From malignant and benign thyroid patients, repertoires in blood and in tumor or nodule tissue were compared.

This clone was recorded many times. With MiXCR, TCRdb reprocessed the PCR reads. This sample has about 40,000 clones; around 10% occur once, and the top ten carry roughly 25%. Every patient underwent thyroid surgery untreated. This sequence was found in a female donor with papillary thyroid cancer or a benign thyroid nodule (not recorded which). Some clones in this sample may be carry-over from other donors' samples. The sequenced sample was blood.

The CDR3 sequence: CASRDSEKLFF. The CDR3 DNA sequence: TGTGCCAGCAGAGATTCAGAAAAACTGTTTTTT. This chain uses TRBV6-1 with TRBJ1-4; D not resolved. With 6 bases removed from V and 8 bases from J, the gap between germline ends came to 7 bases. In germline, CDR1 is MNHNS, CDR2 SASEGT. This CDR3 contains 11 residues.